The clone carrying this T cell receptor (beta chain) was seen many times. As yet, its antigen is unknown. This CDR3 is 13 amino acids long. Trimming stripped 0 bases from V and 6 bases from J, with 9 bases between. Germline V gives CDR1 SGHRS, CDR2 YFSETQ. The data stem from a study of human T cells and chemical hapten exposure. Findings of the study overall: Because they had alopecia, donors may respond immunologically unlike healthy people. Relative to control repertoires, expanded TCRs gave rise to significantly more large CDR3 similarity clusters. TCRs at high frequency, those above 1 in 1000, did not change with DPC sensitization.

The library labeled individual cDNA molecules by adding unique molecular identifiers to them. Using its own MiXCR run on the RACE reads, TCRdb lists one record per CDR3 protein. The sample has over 300,000 distinct CDR3 sequences; 5.1% are singletons. Time point given: pre-sensitization, week 0. Treatment: therapeutic diphenylcyclopropenone sensitization with weekly scalp DPC. The chain joins TRBV5-1 to TRBJ1-1, with a weak D call TRBD1 (6 bases). The source was whole blood, collected in connection with sensitization to the hapten diphenylcyclopropenone (DPC). The sequence derives from a woman aged 50 to 60 with alopecia areata. Some clones in this sample may be carry-over from other donors' samples. CDR3 sequence (DNA): TGCGCCAGCAGCTTGGAGAAGGGGGCTGAAGCTTTCTTT. It specifies CASSLEKGAEAFF.